The clone carrying this TCR beta chain was counted a single time. Germline-derived CDR1 and CDR2 are MNHEY and SMNVEV (reference sequence). The CDR3 loop spans 14 amino acids. With 5 bases removed from V and 3 bases from J, the gap between germline ends came to 13 bases. The data stem from a study of technical replicates of blood from a few donors. TCRdb keeps only in-frame clones here, not all; method: immunoSEQ multiplex PCR. Of about 76,000 clones in the sample, 80% to 90% are singletons; the top ten hold approximately 4.6%. Sample: PBMCs. This TCR came from a human donor in good health. Some clones in this sample may be carry-over from other donors' samples. The V and J genes are TRBV27 and TRBJ1-2, with D maybe TRBD1 (5 bases). The CDR3 sequence: CASSRTQAYYGYTF. CDR3 DNA sequence: TGTGCCAGCAGTAGGACACAGGCCTACTATGGCTACACCTTC.